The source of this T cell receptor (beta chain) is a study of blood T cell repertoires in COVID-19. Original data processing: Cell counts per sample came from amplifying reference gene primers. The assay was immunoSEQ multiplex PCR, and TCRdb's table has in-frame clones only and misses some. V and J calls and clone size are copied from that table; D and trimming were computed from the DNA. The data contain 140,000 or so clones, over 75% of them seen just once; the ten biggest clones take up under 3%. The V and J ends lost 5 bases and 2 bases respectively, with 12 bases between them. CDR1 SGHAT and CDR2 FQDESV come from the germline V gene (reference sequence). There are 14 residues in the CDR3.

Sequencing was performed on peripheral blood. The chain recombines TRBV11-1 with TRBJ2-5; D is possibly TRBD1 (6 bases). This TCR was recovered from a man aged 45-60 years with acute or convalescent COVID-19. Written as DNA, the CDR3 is TGTGCCAGCAGCGATCCTGGACAGCAAGAGACCCAGTACTTC. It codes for CASSDPGQQETQYF.